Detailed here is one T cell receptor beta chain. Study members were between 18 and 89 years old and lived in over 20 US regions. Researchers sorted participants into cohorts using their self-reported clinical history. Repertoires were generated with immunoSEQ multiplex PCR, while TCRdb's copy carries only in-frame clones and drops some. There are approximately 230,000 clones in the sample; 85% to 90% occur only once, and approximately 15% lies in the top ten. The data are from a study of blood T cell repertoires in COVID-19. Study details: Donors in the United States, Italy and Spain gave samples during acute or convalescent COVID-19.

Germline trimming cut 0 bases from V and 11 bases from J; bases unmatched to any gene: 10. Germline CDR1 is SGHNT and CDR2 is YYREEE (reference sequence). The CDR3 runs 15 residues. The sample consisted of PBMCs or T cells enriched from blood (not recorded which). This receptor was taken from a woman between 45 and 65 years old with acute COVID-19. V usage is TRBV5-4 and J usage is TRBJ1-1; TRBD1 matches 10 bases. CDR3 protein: CASSLEGQGRLAAFF. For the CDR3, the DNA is TGTGCCAGCAGCTTGGAGGGACAGGGGCGACTTGCGGCTTTCTTT.